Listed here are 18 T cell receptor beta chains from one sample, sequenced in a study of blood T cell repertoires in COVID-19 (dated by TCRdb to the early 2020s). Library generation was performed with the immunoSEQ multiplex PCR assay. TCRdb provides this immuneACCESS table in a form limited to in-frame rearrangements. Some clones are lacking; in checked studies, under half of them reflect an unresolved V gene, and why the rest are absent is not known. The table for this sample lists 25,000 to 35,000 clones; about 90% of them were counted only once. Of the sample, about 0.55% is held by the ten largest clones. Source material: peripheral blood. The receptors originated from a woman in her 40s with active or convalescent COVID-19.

CDR3 sequence reads: CATAAATGLGTEAFF. DNA for the CDR3: TGTGCCACCGCAGCGGCGACAGGGCTTGGGACTGAAGCTTTCTTT. V is TRBV24-1 and J is TRBJ1-1; TRBD1 agrees at 7 bases. Germline CDR1 is KGHDR and CDR2 is SFDVKD. Trimming took 9 bases from V and 5 from J; bases not matched to a gene: 14. The CDR3 has 15 amino acids.

The CDR3 region is CASSLERTSIHEQYF. The CDR3 bases are TGCGCCAGCAGCTTGGAAAGGACTAGTATCCACGAGCAGTACTTC. The chain employs TRBV5-1 and TRBJ2-7; 7 nucleotides agree with TRBD2. Germline V gene lookup returns CDR1 SGHRS and CDR2 YFSETQ. The CDR3 extends over 15 amino acids. The J segment lost 5 bases and the V segment lost 0 bases, leaving 8 bases of the junction unmatched.

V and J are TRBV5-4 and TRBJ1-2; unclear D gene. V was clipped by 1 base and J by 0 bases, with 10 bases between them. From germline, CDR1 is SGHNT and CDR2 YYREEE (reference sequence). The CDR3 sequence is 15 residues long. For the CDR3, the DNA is TGTGCCAGCAGCTTGCACAGTCTCTCTAACTATGGCTACACCTTC. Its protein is CASSLHSLSNYGYTF.

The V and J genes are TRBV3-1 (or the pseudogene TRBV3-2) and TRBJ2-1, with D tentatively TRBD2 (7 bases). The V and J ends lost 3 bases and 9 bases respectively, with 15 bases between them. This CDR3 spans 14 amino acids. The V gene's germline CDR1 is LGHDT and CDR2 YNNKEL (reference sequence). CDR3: CASSHGGGGGEQFF. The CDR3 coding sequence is TGTGCCAGCAGCCACGGCGGGGGCGGAGGTGAGCAGTTCTTC.

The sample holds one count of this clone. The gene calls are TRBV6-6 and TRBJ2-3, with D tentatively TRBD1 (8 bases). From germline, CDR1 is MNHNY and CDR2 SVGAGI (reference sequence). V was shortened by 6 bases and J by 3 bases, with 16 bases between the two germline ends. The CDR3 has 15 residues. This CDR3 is CASSLDRGGTDTQYF. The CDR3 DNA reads TGTGCCAGCAGCCTAGACAGGGGAGGGACAGATACGCAGTATTTT.

The CDR3 loop is CASSLGRASGSRNNEQFF. CDR3 sequence (DNA): TGTGCCAGCAGCTTAGGGAGGGCTAGCGGGAGTAGGAACAATGAGCAGTTCTTC. The rearrangement uses TRBV7-3 and TRBJ2-1; 10 bases fit TRBD2. With 2 bases clipped from V and 5 bases from J, the junction kept 12 bases outside the gene matches. The CDR3 is 18 residues long. The V gene's germline CDR1 is SGHTA and CDR2 FQGTGA.

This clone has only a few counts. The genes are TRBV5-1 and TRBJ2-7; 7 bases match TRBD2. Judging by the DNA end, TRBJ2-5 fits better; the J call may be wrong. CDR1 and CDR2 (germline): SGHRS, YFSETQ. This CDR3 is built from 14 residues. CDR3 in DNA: TGCGCCAGCAGCTTGGCGGCGGGGGTGGGGACCCAGTACTTC. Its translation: CASSLAAGVGTQYF.

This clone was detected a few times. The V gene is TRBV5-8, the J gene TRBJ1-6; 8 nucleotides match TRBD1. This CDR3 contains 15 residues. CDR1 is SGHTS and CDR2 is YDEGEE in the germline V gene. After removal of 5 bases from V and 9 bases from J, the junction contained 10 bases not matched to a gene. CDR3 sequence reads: CASRPGQGRSSPLHF. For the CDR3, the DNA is TGTGCCAGCAGACCTGGACAGGGAAGAAGTTCACCCCTCCACTTT.

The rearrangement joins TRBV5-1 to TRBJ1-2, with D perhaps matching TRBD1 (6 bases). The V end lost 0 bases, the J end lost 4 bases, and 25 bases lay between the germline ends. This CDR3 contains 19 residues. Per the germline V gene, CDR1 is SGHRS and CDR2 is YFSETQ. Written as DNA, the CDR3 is TGCGCCAGCAGCTTGGCTTTGCGACAGGACTCGCTCAAGGGCTATGGCTACACCTTC. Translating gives CASSLALRQDSLKGYGYTF.

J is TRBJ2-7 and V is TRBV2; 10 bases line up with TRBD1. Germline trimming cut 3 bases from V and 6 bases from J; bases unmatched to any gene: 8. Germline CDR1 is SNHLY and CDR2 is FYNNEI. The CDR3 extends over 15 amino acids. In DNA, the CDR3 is TGTGCCAGCAGTGATGACAGGGGGCGCCTAGGCGAGCAGTACTTC. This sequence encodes CASSDDRGRLGEQYF.

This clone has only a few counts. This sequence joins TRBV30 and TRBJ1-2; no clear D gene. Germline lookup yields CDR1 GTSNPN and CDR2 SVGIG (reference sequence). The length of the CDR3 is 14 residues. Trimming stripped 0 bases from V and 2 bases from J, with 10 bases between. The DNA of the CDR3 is TGTGCCTGGAGTGTAGAGGGTGTGAACTATGGCTACACCTTC. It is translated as CAWSVEGVNYGYTF. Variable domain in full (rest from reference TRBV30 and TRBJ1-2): SQTIHQWPATLVQPVGSPLSLECTVEGTSNPNLYWYRQAAGRGLQLLFYSVGIGQISSEVPQNLSASRPQDRQFILSSKKLLLSDSGFYLCAWSVEGVNYGYTFGSGTRLTVV.

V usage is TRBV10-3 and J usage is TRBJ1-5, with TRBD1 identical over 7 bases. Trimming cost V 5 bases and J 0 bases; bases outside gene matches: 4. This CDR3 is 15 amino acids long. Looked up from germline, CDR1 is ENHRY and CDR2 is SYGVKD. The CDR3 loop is CAISTGTDSNQPQHF. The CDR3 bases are TGTGCCATCAGTACCGGGACAGATAGCAATCAGCCCCAGCATTTT.

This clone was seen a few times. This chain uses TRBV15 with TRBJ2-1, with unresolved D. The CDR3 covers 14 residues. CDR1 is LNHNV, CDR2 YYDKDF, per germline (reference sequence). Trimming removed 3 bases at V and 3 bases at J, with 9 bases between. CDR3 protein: CATSSGPDYNEQFF. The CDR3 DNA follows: TGTGCCACCAGCAGCGGTCCCGACTACAATGAGCAGTTCTTC.

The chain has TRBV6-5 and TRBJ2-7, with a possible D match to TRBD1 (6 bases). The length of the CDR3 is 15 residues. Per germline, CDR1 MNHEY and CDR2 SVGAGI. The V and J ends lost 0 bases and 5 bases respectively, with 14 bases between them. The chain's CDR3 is CASSYSSRGSHEQYF. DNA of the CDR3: TGTGCCAGCAGTTACTCTTCCAGGGGCAGCCACGAGCAGTACTTC.

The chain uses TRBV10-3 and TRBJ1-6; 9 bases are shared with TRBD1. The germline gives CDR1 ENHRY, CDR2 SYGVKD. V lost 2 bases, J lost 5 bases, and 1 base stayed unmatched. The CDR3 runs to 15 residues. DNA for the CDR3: TGTGCCATCAGTGAGCGGACAGGGGATAATTCACCCCTCCACTTT. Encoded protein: CAISERTGDNSPLHF.

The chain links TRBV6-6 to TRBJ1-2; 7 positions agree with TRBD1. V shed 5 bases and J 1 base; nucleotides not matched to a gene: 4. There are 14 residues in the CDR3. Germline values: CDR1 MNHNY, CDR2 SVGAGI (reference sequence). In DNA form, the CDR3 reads TGTGCCAGCAGTCCGGGACAGAATAACTATGGCTACACCTTC. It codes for CASSPGQNNYGYTF.

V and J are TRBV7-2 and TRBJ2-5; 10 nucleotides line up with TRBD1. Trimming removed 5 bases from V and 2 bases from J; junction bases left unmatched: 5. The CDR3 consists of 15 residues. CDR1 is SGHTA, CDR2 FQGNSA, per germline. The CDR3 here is CASSPDRGRQETQYF. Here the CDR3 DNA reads TGTGCCAGCAGCCCTGACAGGGGGCGGCAAGAGACCCAGTACTTC.

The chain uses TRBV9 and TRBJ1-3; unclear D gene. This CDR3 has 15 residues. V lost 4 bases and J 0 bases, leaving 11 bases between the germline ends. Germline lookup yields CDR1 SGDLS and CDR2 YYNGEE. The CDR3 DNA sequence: TGTGCCAGCAGCCCCGACACTTACTCTGGAAACACCATATATTTT. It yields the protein CASSPDTYSGNTIYF.